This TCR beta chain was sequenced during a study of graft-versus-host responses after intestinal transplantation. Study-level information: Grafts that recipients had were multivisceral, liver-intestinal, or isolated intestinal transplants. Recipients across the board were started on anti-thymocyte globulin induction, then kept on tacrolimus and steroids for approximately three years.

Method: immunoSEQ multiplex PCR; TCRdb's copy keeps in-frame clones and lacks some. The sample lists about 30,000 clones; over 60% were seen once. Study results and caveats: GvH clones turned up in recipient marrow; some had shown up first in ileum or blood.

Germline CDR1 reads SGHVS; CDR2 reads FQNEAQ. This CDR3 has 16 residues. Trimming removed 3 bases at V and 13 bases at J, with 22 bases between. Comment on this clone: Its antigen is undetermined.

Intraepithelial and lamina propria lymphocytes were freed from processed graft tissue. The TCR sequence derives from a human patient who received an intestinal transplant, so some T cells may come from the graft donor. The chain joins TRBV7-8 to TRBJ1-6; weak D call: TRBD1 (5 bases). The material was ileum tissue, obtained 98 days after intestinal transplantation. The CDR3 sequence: CASSFPPAGLFAPLHF. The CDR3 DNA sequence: TGTGCCAGCAGCTTCCCACCCGCGGGGCTATTCGCTCCCCTCCACTTT.